This passage covers 5 T cell receptor beta chains from one sample sequenced in a study of cytomegalovirus exposure and HLA in healthy donors. The repertoire was sequenced with immunoSEQ multiplex PCR; TCRdb's copy has only in-frame clones and lacks some. The table shows about 110,000 clones, with approximately 94% occurring only once. What was sequenced was PBMCs. These receptors were obtained from a woman aged 18-29 years in good health and CMV-seronegative.

This chain joins TRBV2 and TRBJ2-3; 9 bases fit TRBD2. Germline values: CDR1 SNHLY, CDR2 FYNNEI. The junction had 10 bases not matched to a gene; V was cut back by 7 bases and J by 2 bases. This CDR3 comprises 16 residues. The CDR3 nucleotides are TGTGCCAGCACCTGGGGGCGGGGGGGCCTCACAGATACGCAGTATTTT. Residues: CASTWGRGGLTDTQYF.

The V gene is TRBV4-1, the J gene TRBJ1-4, with D possibly matching TRBD1 (6 bases). The CDR3 length is 13 residues. Trimming pared 6 bases from V and 4 bases from J, leaving 9 bases between. Germline CDR1 and CDR2: MGHRA and YSYEKL. In DNA form, the CDR3 reads TGCGCCAGCAGTGTAGGGGGTAATGAAAAACTGTTTTTT. It codes for CASSVGGNEKLFF.

The chain is built from TRBV9 and TRBJ1-2; 7 bases line up with TRBD1. The ends lost 0 bases at V and 8 bases at J; junction bases unmatched: 4. The CDR3 length is 13 residues. CDR1 SGDLS and CDR2 YYNGEE come from the germline V gene. The CDR3 nucleotides read TGTGCCAGCAGCGTAGAGGGGGCGCGAGGCTACACCTTC. Encoded protein: CASSVEGARGYTF.

The J gene is TRBJ1-4, the V gene TRBV28, with 9 bases identical to TRBD1. Germline CDR1 MDHEN, CDR2 SYDVKM. This CDR3 is built from 13 residues. Trimming cost V 5 bases and J 11 bases; bases outside gene matches: 6. CDR3 nucleotide sequence: TGTGCCAGCAGTGAGGGACAGGGTTTTAAACTGTTTTTT. Protein: CASSEGQGFKLFF.

V gene TRBV9 combines with J gene TRBJ2-3, with 9 bases identical to TRBD2. CDR1 is SGDLS and CDR2 is YYNGEE in the germline V gene. The CDR3 runs to 15 residues. As DNA, the CDR3 is TGTCCCAACCAATGGGGCGGGGGGGCCGTTGATACGCAGTATTTT. Its translation is CPNQWGGGAVDTQYF.